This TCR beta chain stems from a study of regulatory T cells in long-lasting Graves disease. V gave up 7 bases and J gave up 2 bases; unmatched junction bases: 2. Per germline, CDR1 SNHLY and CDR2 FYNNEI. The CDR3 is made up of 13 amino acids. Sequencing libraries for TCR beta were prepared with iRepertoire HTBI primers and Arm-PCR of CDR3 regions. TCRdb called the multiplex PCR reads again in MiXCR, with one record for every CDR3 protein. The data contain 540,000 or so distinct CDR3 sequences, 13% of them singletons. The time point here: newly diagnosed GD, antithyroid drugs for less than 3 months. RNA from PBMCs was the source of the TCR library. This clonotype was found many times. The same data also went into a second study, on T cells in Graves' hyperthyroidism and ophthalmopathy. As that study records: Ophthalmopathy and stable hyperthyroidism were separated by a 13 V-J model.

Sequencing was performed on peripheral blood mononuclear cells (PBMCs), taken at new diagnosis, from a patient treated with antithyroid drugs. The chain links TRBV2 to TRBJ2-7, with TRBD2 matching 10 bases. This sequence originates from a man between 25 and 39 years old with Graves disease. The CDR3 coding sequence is TGTGCCAGCATCCTAGCGGGAGCCTACGAGCAGTACTTC. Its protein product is CASILAGAYEQYF.